This TCR beta chain originates from a study of shared clonotypes between healthy human individuals. Study-wide points: It was expected that sequencing depth would affect clonotype sharing among donors. Sharing across four donors was seen in about 5% of naive CD4 clonotypes.

This table comes from immunoSEQ multiplex PCR, and its TCRdb copy is limited to in-frame clones, with some not included. The table records about 2 million clones, 95% of them present only once. The CDR3 has 14 residues. Germline-derived CDR1 and CDR2 are SGHVS and FNYEAQ. V was cut by 1 base and J by 4 bases, with 10 bases left in between. Comment on this clone: The antigen is not known.

V gene TRBV7-6 combines with J gene TRBJ1-2; maybe TRBD1 (6 bases). The material sequenced was naive CD4+ T cells sorted from blood. Subset here: CD45RA+ positively selected. This clonotype was obtained from a man aged 18 to 29 in good health. As DNA, the CDR3 is TGTGCCAGCAGCTTAGGGACAGCCTCCTATGGCTACACCTTC. This codes for CASSLGTASYGYTF.